Below, 11 T cell receptor beta chains from the same sample are listed, as sequenced in a study of shared clonotypes between healthy human individuals. Libraries were prepared by immunoSEQ multiplex PCR; TCRdb keeps only in-frame clonotypes and omits some of them. The sample has some 500,000 clones; 70% to 80% are singletons. Input material: PBMCs. Every receptor here comes from a woman aged 40 to 50 in good health. Some clones in this sample may be carry-over from other donors' samples.

The chain carries TRBV21-1 and TRBJ1-2. TRBV21-1 is a known pseudogene. The CDR3 runs 17 residues. The CDR3: CASSKARRREGNYGYTF. The CDR3 DNA is TGTGCCAGCAGCAAAGCGCGTCGGAGGGAGGGTAACTATGGCTACACCTTC.

The V call is TRBV7-9, the J call TRBJ2-1; D not resolved. Germline V gene sequence: CDR1 SEHNR, CDR2 FQNEAQ (reference sequence). The length of the CDR3 is 15 residues. Trimming stripped 2 bases from V and 2 bases from J, with 10 bases between. The CDR3 DNA follows: TGTGCCAGCAGCTTAATGGCCGATACCTACAATGAGCAGTTCTTC. Residues: CASSLMADTYNEQFF.

The chain couples TRBV19 to TRBJ2-3; D gene uncertain. CDR3 size: 13 residues. Per the germline V gene, CDR1 is LNHDA and CDR2 is SQIVND (reference sequence). V was trimmed by 4 bases and J by 6 bases, leaving 11 bases between them. CDR3 in DNA: TGTGCCAGTAGTAGACTCAAAGGGGATACGCAGTATTTT. Encoded protein: CASSRLKGDTQYF.

This clone was seen a single time. The chain employs TRBV18 and TRBJ1-1; 12 bases align to TRBD1. Germline assignment: CDR1 KGHSH and CDR2 LQKENI. The CDR3 has 20 residues. The V and J ends lost 3 bases and 2 bases, in that order; junction bases with no gene match: 16. The CDR3 DNA sequence: TGTGCCAGCTCACCGCCGTCTCAGGTCGGGACAGGGGGCATTAACACTGAAGCTTTCTTT. Translation gives CASSPPSQVGTGGINTEAFF.

This clone was detected once. CDR3 sequence (DNA): TGTGCCAGCAGTTACAGGGCTAGTGAAAAACTGTTTTTT. This codes for CASSYRASEKLFF. The genes are TRBV6-5 and TRBJ1-4, with D hard to call. The CDR3 is 13 residues long. In germline, CDR1 is MNHEY, CDR2 SVGAGI. Trimming removed 2 bases from V and 7 bases from J, with 8 bases in between.

The chain carries TRBV28 and TRBJ1-4; D gene uncertain. Germline loops: CDR1 MDHEN, CDR2 SYDVKM. Trimming pared 2 bases from V and 8 bases from J, leaving 9 bases between. The CDR3 totals 13 residues. The CDR3 region has the DNA TGTGCCAGCAGTTTAGGAGTAGAGGAAAAACTGTTTTTT. This translates into CASSLGVEEKLFF.

The chain links TRBV5-1 to TRBJ2-1; a possible D gene is TRBD1 (6 bases). V was clipped by 2 bases and J by 2 bases, with 11 bases between them. CDR1 is SGHRS, CDR2 YFSETQ, per germline. The CDR3 consists of 15 residues. The CDR3, as DNA: TGCGCCAGCAGCTTTTCCCCAGGGGCCTACAATGAGCAGTTCTTC. As protein: CASSFSPGAYNEQFF.

This chain uses TRBV11-2 with TRBJ2-7, with D unresolved. The length of the CDR3 is 12 residues. Germline assignment: CDR1 SGHAT and CDR2 FQNNGV. Trimming took off 1 base at V and 6 bases at J, with 7 bases between the two ends. The CDR3 DNA reads TGTGCCAGCAGCTTAGTCAGAAGCGAGCAGTACTTC. The encoded protein is CASSLVRSEQYF.

Concerning this clone itself: The junction differs from germline at one of its ends, possibly a read error. The same CDR3 can be traced to other DNA sequences in this sample. CDR3 DNA: TGCGCCAGCAACCAGCCGGGCAGGTCCTACGAGCAGTACTTC. Its protein is CASNQPGRSYEQYF. The chain couples TRBV6-1 to TRBJ2-7; D call uncertain. Germline V gene data show CDR1 as MNHNS and CDR2 as SASEGT. The CDR3 is 14 residues long.

The sample holds many counts of this clone. Different DNA sequences within this sample yield the same CDR3. The chain combines TRBV7-8 with TRBJ2-2; weak D call: TRBD2 (6 bases). The CDR3 contains 15 residues. V lost 3 bases and J 3 bases, leaving 11 bases between the germline ends. Looked up from germline, CDR1 is SGHVS and CDR2 is FQNEAQ. The CDR3 DNA is TGTGCCAGCAGCTTGGTTATAGCGGACACCGGGGAGCTGTTTTTT. It specifies CASSLVIADTGELFF.

This clone occurred a few times. The genes are TRBV25-1 and TRBJ1-4, with unresolved D. Germline V gene lookup returns CDR1 MGHDK and CDR2 SYGVNS. This CDR3 spans 14 amino acids. Trimming cost V 2 bases and J 7 bases, with 11 bases left between them. The CDR3 here is CASSEHGLGEKLFF. As DNA, the CDR3 is TGTGCCAGCAGTGAACACGGGCTTGGTGAAAAACTGTTTTTT.